A single T cell receptor beta chain is shown here with its context. Its antigen is not identified. The PCR had 60 Vbeta and 13 Jbeta primers. Original handling: Later, 75 million to 100 million unique TCR beta chains were counted in an analysis, and about 10 million of them were shared. The repertoire was sequenced with immunoSEQ multiplex PCR; TCRdb's copy has only in-frame clones and lacks some. V and J calls and clone size are as listed in that table; D and trimming were resolved from the DNA. The table counts more than 130,000 clones; less than 3.5% lies in the top ten. The record originates from a study of cytomegalovirus exposure and HLA in healthy donors. Study-wide points: A later analysis linked a missense DCLRE1C variant to TCR beta V- and J-gene trimming.

Trimming cost V 3 bases and J 8 bases, with 16 bases left between them. This CDR3 region has 15 residues. Germline CDR1 is SGHTA and CDR2 is FQGNSA. The TCR was taken from a man aged 40-49 years in good health and CMV-seronegative. The chain has TRBV7-2 and TRBJ1-4, with a possible D match to TRBD1 (6 bases). Sequencing input: PBMCs. The CDR3 sequence: CASSFPPGGGEKLFF. The CDR3 nucleotides read TGTGCCAGCAGCTTCCCTCCGGGTGGGGGCGAAAAACTGTTTTTT.